The rows below give T cell receptor beta chains drawn from one sample of a study of OX40 agonist ivuxolimab in advanced cancers. The method was immunoSEQ multiplex PCR; TCRdb's version includes in-frame clones alone and lacks a portion of them. Of 15,000 to 20,000 clones in the sample, 80% to 90% are singletons; the top ten hold 26%. The specimen was CD4+ or CD8+ T cells sorted from blood, collected in a trial of the OX40 agonist ivuxolimab. The receptors were gathered from an adult with an advanced solid tumor such as melanoma, head and neck, liver or kidney cancer. The CDR3 runs from the conserved cysteine through the conserved F or W. A D gene is named only where the DNA matches it firmly. Rows may omit the clone size; those that give it use once, few, many or a size class.

size	J	D	V	DNA	CDR3
-	TRBJ1-3	-	TRBV7-9	TGTGCCCTCGGAGGGGCGGCCGGAAACACCATACATTTT	CALGGAAGNTIHF
-	TRBJ1-2	-	TRBV9	TGTGCCAGCAGCGTAGGGGCAGCTACGATCTATGGCTACACCTTC	CASSVGAATIYGYTF
-	TRBJ2-2	-	TRBV4-1	TGCGCCAGCAGGCTACAGGGCACCGGGGAGCTGTTTTTT	CASRLQGTGELFF
-	TRBJ1-5	TRBD1	TRBV5-6	TGTGCCAGCAGCTCGGACAGGTCAATCAATCAGCCCCAGCATTTT	CASSSDRSINQPQHF
-	TRBJ2-3	-	TRBV7-3	TGTGCCAGCAGCGCGGGCCGCACAGATACGCAGTATTTT	CASSAGRTDTQYF
-	TRBJ2-7	-	TRBV28	TGTGCCAGCAGTCCCGTCACCTGGTCCGAGCAGTACTTC	CASSPVTWSEQYF
-	TRBJ1-2	TRBD1	TRBV13	TGTGCCAGCAGCACCACCGGGACAGTTCGGGACTATGGCTACACCTTC	CASSTTGTVRDYGYTF
-	TRBJ1-2	-	TRBV29-1	TGCAGCGCTCCCGACGCTTATGGCTACACCTTC	CSAPDAYGYTF
-	TRBJ2-1	-	TRBV15	TGTGCCACCAGCAGAGATCTTCGGGGTTTAGTGTCCAATGAGCAGTTCTTC	CATSRDLRGLVSNEQFF
-	TRBJ1-1	-	TRBV7-9	TGTGCCAGCAGCCCGCCATACGAAGCTTTCTTT	CASSPPYEAFF
few	TRBJ2-3	TRBD2	TRBV27	TGTGCCAGCAGCCCAGGCGGGGGTCCTAGCACAGATACGCAGTATTTT	CASSPGGGPSTDTQYF
once	TRBJ2-7	-	TRBV6-5	TGTGCCAGCAGTTACTCGGGTCCCTACGAGCAGTACTTC	CASSYSGPYEQYF
-	TRBJ2-5	-	TRBV27	TGTGCCAGCGCTGGGCGGGCCTTTCAAGAGACCCAGTACTTC	CASAGRAFQETQYF
-	TRBJ2-2	TRBD1	TRBV9	TGTGCCAGCAGATGGACAGGAAACACCGGGGAGCTGTTTTTT	CASRWTGNTGELFF
-	TRBJ1-2	TRBD1	TRBV10-3	TGTGCCATATACAGGGGAAGCGGCTACACCTTC	CAIYRGSGYTF
-	TRBJ1-2	-	TRBV7-9	TGTGCCAGCAGCTTAGAAGACCAAGGCTACACCTTC	CASSLEDQGYTF
-	TRBJ2-2	TRBD1	TRBV27	TGTGCCACAACAGGGGGCTACACCGGGGAGCTGTTTTTT	CATTGGYTGELFF
-	TRBJ1-2	TRBD1	TRBV30	TGTGCCTGGGAACAGGCTCGGGACAGCTATGGCTACACCTTC	CAWEQARDSYGYTF
-	TRBJ1-2	-	TRBV27	TGTGCCAGCAGTTGGGGCCCAGCGGTAGGGAAAGGCTACACCTTC	CASSWGPAVGKGYTF
-	TRBJ2-1	-	TRBV6-4	TGTGCCAGCAGTTTAGCCCTTGGCTACAATGAGCAGTTCTTC	CASSLALGYNEQFF
-	TRBJ1-6	TRBD1	TRBV30	TGTGCCTGGACCACCGGGACAGGGGCCTCCTATAATTCACCCCTCCACTTT	CAWTTGTGASYNSPLHF
-	TRBJ2-7	TRBD1	TRBV9	TGTGCCAGCAGCGTAAACCCCAGGGACAGCACCTACGAGCAGTACTTC	CASSVNPRDSTYEQYF
-	TRBJ1-1	-	TRBV19	TGTGCCAGTAGCTCAGCGATGAACACTGAAGCTTTCTTT	CASSSAMNTEAFF
-	TRBJ1-5	-	TRBV6-5	TGTGCCAGCAGTTACCAAGGGGGACGGCAGCCCCAGCATTTT	CASSYQGGRQPQHF
-	TRBJ2-1	-	TRBV29-1	TGCAGCGTCGGCCAGCAGTTCTTC	CSVGQQFF
once	TRBJ2-7	-	TRBV5-1	TGCGCCAGCAGCCGCGGGGACTACGAGCAGTACTTC	CASSRGDYEQYF
-	TRBJ1-4	-	TRBV13	TGTGCCAGCAGCTTTGGCCTTAAGGGGGAAAAACTGTTTTTT	CASSFGLKGEKLFF
-	TRBJ2-3	-	TRBV5-1	TGCGCCAGCAGCCAGACAGGTAGAAAGTCTGGCACAGATACGCAGTATTTT	CASSQTGRKSGTDTQYF
few	TRBJ2-2	-	TRBV28	TGTGCCAGCAGTCCAGAACTAGATGGCACCGGGGAGCTGTTTTTT	CASSPELDGTGELFF
many	TRBJ2-2	TRBD1	TRBV27	TGTGCCAGCTCGACAGGGCCGTACACCGGGGAGCTGTTTTTT	CASSTGPYTGELFF
few	TRBJ1-1	-	TRBV28	TGTGCCAGCAGCAACAAGGGGGTGTTGAACACTGAAGCTTTCTTT	CASSNKGVLNTEAFF
once	TRBJ2-2	-	TRBV4-2	TGTGCCAGCAGCCAAGAGGAGGGGGGGAACACCGGGGAGCTGTTTTTT	CASSQEEGGNTGELFF
-	TRBJ2-2	-	TRBV6-1	TGTGCCACCGAAGGGGTCCTCAACACCGGGGAGCTGTTTTTT	CATEGVLNTGELFF
-	TRBJ2-7	-	TRBV9	TGTGCCAGCAGCCCGGCAGGACGGAGGCAGAGGGACGAGCAGTACTTC	CASSPAGRRQRDEQYF
-	TRBJ2-1	-	TRBV6-4	TGTGCCAGCAGTGAAGGAGGGTCCTACAATGAGCAGTTCTTC	CASSEGGSYNEQFF